The rows below give T cell receptor beta chains drawn from one sample of a study of T cell repertoires in cytomegalovirus infection. TCRdb re-called the reads through MiXCR, storing one row per CDR3 protein. The sample records fewer than 650,000 distinct CDR3 sequences, just under 40% being singletons. No antigens are known for them. This sample comprised cultured PBMCs, obtained from culture after CMV antigen stimulation. The receptors derive from a human donor in good health (CMV status not recorded). Some clones in this sample may be carry-over from other donors' samples. Both conserved end residues are part of each CDR3. Fields, in order: D gene, clone size, V gene, J gene, CDR3 protein, CDR3 DNA. A D gene is named only where the DNA matches it firmly. The size field is filled for only some rows; it gives once, few, many or a size class.

d_gene: -
abundance: few
v_gene: TRBV12-3/TRBV12-4
j_gene: TRBJ1-4
CDR3aa: CASSLIGNPGKLFF
CDR3nt: TGTGCCAGCAGTTTAATAGGGAACCCCGGAAAACTGTTTTTT

d_gene: -
abundance: -
v_gene: TRBV6-1
j_gene: TRBJ2-4
CDR3aa: CASQAGWGDKNIQYF
CDR3nt: TGTGCCAGCCAAGCCGGGTGGGGGGACAAAAACATTCAGTACTTC

d_gene: TRBD2
abundance: many
v_gene: TRBV7-8
j_gene: TRBJ2-3
CDR3aa: CASSETSRRTDTQYF
CDR3nt: TGTGCCAGCAGCGAGACTAGCCGCCGCACAGATACGCAGTATTTT

d_gene: -
abundance: -
v_gene: TRBV7-6
j_gene: TRBJ2-1
CDR3aa: CASTGTRHNEQFF
CDR3nt: TGTGCCAGCACCGGGACAAGACACAATGAGCAGTTCTTC

d_gene: -
abundance: few
v_gene: TRBV7-8
j_gene: TRBJ2-5
CDR3aa: CASSLGWGGLRETQYF
CDR3nt: TGTGCCAGCAGCTTAGGTTGGGGGGGCCTTCGAGAGACCCAGTACTTC

d_gene: TRBD2
abundance: -
v_gene: TRBV7-3
j_gene: TRBJ2-1
CDR3aa: CASRTSGSGWGNEQFF
CDR3nt: TGTGCCAGCAGGACTAGCGGGAGTGGTTGGGGTAATGAGCAGTTCTTC

d_gene: -
abundance: few
v_gene: TRBV7-2
j_gene: TRBJ2-5
CDR3aa: CASSLGIDRQETQYF
CDR3nt: TGTGCCAGCAGCTTAGGAATCGACAGACAAGAGACCCAGTACTTC

d_gene: -
abundance: few
v_gene: TRBV28
j_gene: TRBJ2-7
CDR3aa: CASRWRRGRGKDEQYF
CDR3nt: TGTGCCAGCCGATGGCGGAGGGGGCGCGGTAAGGACGAGCAGTACTTC

d_gene: TRBD1
abundance: -
v_gene: TRBV15
j_gene: TRBJ1-6
CDR3aa: CATSKTGTGGMALHF
CDR3nt: TGTGCCACCAGCAAGACCGGGACAGGCGGGATGGCCCTCCACTTT

d_gene: TRBD2
abundance: -
v_gene: TRBV4-2
j_gene: TRBJ2-3
CDR3aa: CASSQRPAGLEGDTQYF
CDR3nt: TGTGCCAGCAGCCAAAGGCCAGCGGGGTTAGAAGGAGATACGCAGTATTTT

d_gene: -
abundance: -
v_gene: TRBV7-9
j_gene: TRBJ2-3
CDR3aa: CASSPDRTEDTQYF
CDR3nt: TGTGCCAGCAGCCCCGACAGGACCGAAGATACGCAGTATTTT

d_gene: -
abundance: many
v_gene: TRBV7-2
j_gene: TRBJ2-7
CDR3aa: CASSISPYEQYF
CDR3nt: TGTGCCAGCAGCATTAGCCCCTACGAGCAGTACTTC

d_gene: TRBD2
abundance: -
v_gene: TRBV5-1
j_gene: TRBJ2-1
CDR3aa: CASSLVTGGLDANEQFF
CDR3nt: TGCGCCAGCAGCTTGGTTACGGGGGGGCTTGATGCTAATGAGCAGTTCTTC

d_gene: -
abundance: -
v_gene: TRBV5-4
j_gene: TRBJ1-4
CDR3aa: CASSPGRGGLNEKLFF
CDR3nt: TGTGCCAGCAGCCCCGGCCGTGGGGGCCTTAATGAAAAACTGTTTTTT

d_gene: TRBD2
abundance: once
v_gene: TRBV27
j_gene: TRBJ2-3
CDR3aa: CASSKLAAFTDTQYF
CDR3nt: TGTGCCAGCAGTAAACTAGCGGCCTTCACAGATACGCAGTATTTT

d_gene: -
abundance: -
v_gene: TRBV10-3
j_gene: TRBJ1-1
CDR3aa: CAISDPRQAGNTEAFF
CDR3nt: TGTGCCATCAGTGATCCCCGACAGGCGGGGAACACTGAAGCTTTCTTT

d_gene: -
abundance: -
v_gene: TRBV29-1
j_gene: TRBJ1-1
CDR3aa: CSVPTEASTEAFF
CDR3nt: TGCAGCGTTCCGACAGAGGCGAGCACTGAAGCTTTCTTT

d_gene: -
abundance: -
v_gene: TRBV20-1
j_gene: TRBJ2-5
CDR3aa: CSVPRTNQETQYF
CDR3nt: TGCAGTGTCCCCAGGACTAACCAAGAGACCCAGTACTTC

d_gene: -
abundance: -
v_gene: TRBV27
j_gene: TRBJ2-2
CDR3aa: CATLGGGELFF
CDR3nt: TGTGCCACCCTGGGAGGCGGGGAGCTGTTTTTT

d_gene: -
abundance: -
v_gene: TRBV5-5
j_gene: TRBJ2-7
CDR3aa: CASSLQGGDTYEQYF
CDR3nt: TGTGCCAGCAGTCTCCAGGGGGGGGATACCTACGAGCAGTACTTC

d_gene: -
abundance: -
v_gene: TRBV4-1
j_gene: TRBJ2-1
CDR3aa: CASSHRPNEQFF
CDR3nt: TGCGCCAGCAGCCATAGGCCGAATGAGCAGTTCTTC

d_gene: -
abundance: many
v_gene: TRBV28
j_gene: TRBJ2-5
CDR3aa: CASSPSAQETQYF
CDR3nt: TGTGCCAGCAGTCCTTCGGCACAAGAGACCCAGTACTTC

d_gene: -
abundance: few
v_gene: TRBV7-2
j_gene: TRBJ1-1
CDR3aa: CASSLGTMNTEAFF
CDR3nt: TGTGCCAGCAGCTTGGGGACCATGAACACTGAAGCTTTCTTT

d_gene: -
abundance: once
v_gene: TRBV20-1
j_gene: TRBJ2-1
CDR3aa: CSANRGALDEQFF
CDR3nt: TGCAGTGCTAATCGGGGGGCCTTAGATGAGCAGTTCTTC

d_gene: -
abundance: few
v_gene: TRBV7-9
j_gene: TRBJ2-1
CDR3aa: CASSHLRNEQFF
CDR3nt: TGTGCCAGCAGCCACCTTCGGAATGAGCAGTTCTTC

d_gene: -
abundance: -
v_gene: TRBV28
j_gene: TRBJ1-1
CDR3aa: CASSLYRVRLNTEAFF
CDR3nt: TGTGCCAGCAGTTTATATAGGGTCAGGCTGAACACTGAAGCTTTCTTT

d_gene: -
abundance: few
v_gene: TRBV6-6
j_gene: TRBJ2-7
CDR3aa: CASSYFVGSYEQYF
CDR3nt: TGTGCCAGCAGTTACTTTGTCGGATCCTACGAGCAGTACTTC

d_gene: -
abundance: few
v_gene: TRBV2
j_gene: TRBJ2-1
CDR3aa: CASRRYSEQFF
CDR3nt: TGTGCCAGCAGGAGGTACAGTGAGCAGTTCTTC

d_gene: TRBD2
abundance: few
v_gene: TRBV11-2
j_gene: TRBJ2-3
CDR3aa: CASSPGLAGAEAQYF
CDR3nt: TGTGCCAGCAGCCCCGGACTAGCGGGAGCCGAAGCGCAGTATTTT

d_gene: -
abundance: -
v_gene: TRBV12-3/TRBV12-4
j_gene: TRBJ2-2
CDR3aa: CASRKPTGGNTGELFF
CDR3nt: TGTGCCAGCAGAAAACCCACAGGAGGAAACACCGGGGAGCTGTTTTTT

d_gene: TRBD2
abundance: few
v_gene: TRBV15
j_gene: TRBJ2-5
CDR3aa: CATSRVTSDSQETQYF
CDR3nt: TGTGCCACCAGCAGAGTCACTAGCGATAGCCAAGAGACCCAGTACTTC

d_gene: -
abundance: -
v_gene: TRBV7-2
j_gene: TRBJ1-3
CDR3aa: CASSLNIGQWHF
CDR3nt: TGTGCCAGCAGCTTGAATATCGGCCAGTGGCATTTT

d_gene: -
abundance: once
v_gene: TRBV7-9
j_gene: TRBJ1-2
CDR3aa: CASSLEDGRFYGYTF
CDR3nt: TGTGCCAGCAGCTTAGAAGACGGGCGCTTCTATGGCTACACCTTC

d_gene: -
abundance: few
v_gene: TRBV7-2
j_gene: TRBJ1-5
CDR3aa: CASSLYRVRNQPQHF
CDR3nt: TGTGCCAGCAGCTTATACAGGGTTCGCAATCAGCCCCAGCATTTT

d_gene: -
abundance: few
v_gene: TRBV28
j_gene: TRBJ1-2
CDR3aa: CASSVAGGPITNYGYTF
CDR3nt: TGTGCCAGCAGCGTGGCAGGCGGACCGATAACTAACTATGGCTACACCTTC

d_gene: -
abundance: few
v_gene: TRBV10-3
j_gene: TRBJ2-5
CDR3aa: CAISESTGGETQYF
CDR3nt: TGTGCCATCAGTGAGTCGACGGGGGGCGAGACCCAGTACTTC

d_gene: -
abundance: few
v_gene: TRBV7-2
j_gene: TRBJ2-7
CDR3aa: CASSQRGTYEQYF
CDR3nt: TGTGCCAGCAGCCAGCGCGGAACCTACGAGCAGTACTTC

d_gene: -
abundance: -
v_gene: TRBV6-1
j_gene: TRBJ1-5
CDR3aa: CASSEMVFSGHNQPQHF
CDR3nt: TGTGCCAGCAGTGAAATGGTATTCTCTGGACATAATCAGCCCCAGCATTTT

d_gene: TRBD1
abundance: many
v_gene: TRBV12-3/TRBV12-4
j_gene: TRBJ1-1
CDR3aa: CASASDREIGEAFF
CDR3nt: TGTGCCAGCGCCTCTGACAGGGAAATCGGTGAAGCTTTCTTT

d_gene: -
abundance: -
v_gene: TRBV20-1
j_gene: TRBJ2-5
CDR3aa: CSAPLEGVETQYF
CDR3nt: TGCAGTGCCCCTCTAGAGGGTGTAGAGACCCAGTACTTC

d_gene: TRBD1
abundance: -
v_gene: TRBV20-1
j_gene: TRBJ1-2
CDR3aa: CSAETGQTLNYGYTF
CDR3nt: TGCAGTGCTGAGACGGGACAGACGCTTAACTATGGCTACACCTTC

d_gene: -
abundance: -
v_gene: TRBV3-1
j_gene: TRBJ1-4
CDR3aa: CASSPPPGKLFF
CDR3nt: TGTGCCAGCAGCCCCCCCCCCGGAAAACTGTTTTTT

d_gene: -
abundance: -
v_gene: TRBV28
j_gene: TRBJ1-1
CDR3aa: CASTGGGPEAFF
CDR3nt: TGTGCCAGTACGGGGGGTGGGCCTGAAGCTTTCTTT

d_gene: -
abundance: -
v_gene: TRBV18
j_gene: TRBJ2-2
CDR3aa: CASSPLRDRTGELFF
CDR3nt: TGTGCCAGCTCACCATTGCGGGACCGAACCGGGGAGCTGTTTTTT

d_gene: -
abundance: -
v_gene: TRBV6-6
j_gene: TRBJ2-7
CDR3aa: CASSGPPPYEQYF
CDR3nt: TGTGCCAGCAGTGGCCCCCCACCCTACGAGCAGTACTTC

d_gene: -
abundance: once
v_gene: TRBV6-2/TRBV6-3
j_gene: TRBJ2-7
CDR3aa: CASSPGLFSPYEQYF
CDR3nt: TGTGCCAGCAGCCCGGGACTTTTCTCCCCCTACGAGCAGTACTTC